Shown below are 16 T cell receptor beta chains from a single sample sequenced in a study of blood T cell repertoires in COVID-19. The repertoire was sequenced with immunoSEQ multiplex PCR; TCRdb's copy has only in-frame clones and lacks some. Altogether 390,000 or so clones are present, around 86% being singletons, with the ten largest covering approximately 1.4%. The sample was peripheral blood. The receptors were gathered from a woman in her 30s with active or convalescent COVID-19.

The chain links TRBV6-5 to TRBJ1-1; D call uncertain. With 5 bases removed from V and 1 base from J, the gap between germline ends came to 11 bases. Per germline, CDR1 MNHEY and CDR2 SVGAGI. The CDR3 contains 14 residues. The CDR3 spells CASSLYSSNTEAFF. In DNA form, the CDR3 reads TGTGCCAGCAGTCTTTACAGCTCGAACACTGAAGCTTTCTTT.

V gene TRBV3-1 (or the pseudogene TRBV3-2) combines with J gene TRBJ2-2, with TRBD1 identical over 7 bases. This CDR3 is built from 16 residues. J gave up 0 bases and V 4 bases, and 5 bases lay outside the gene matches. Germline CDR1 is LGHDT and CDR2 is YNNKEL (reference sequence). CDR3: CASSPRTGANTGELFF. The CDR3 DNA reads as TGTGCCAGCAGCCCGCGGACAGGTGCGAACACCGGGGAGCTGTTTTTT.

The chain carries TRBV19 and TRBJ2-3; weak D call: TRBD2 (5 bases). This CDR3 is built from 14 residues. The germline V and J ends were trimmed by 2 bases and 2 bases, with 8 bases remaining between them. CDR1 and CDR2 (germline): LNHDA, SQIVND (reference sequence). The CDR3 DNA follows: TGTGCCAGTAGTATAAACGGGAACACAGATACGCAGTATTTT. This encodes CASSINGNTDTQYF.

In its sample, this clone was seen a few times. The chain is built from TRBV27 and TRBJ1-1; D is perhaps TRBD1 (6 bases). Trimming left V 8 bases short and J 1 base short, with 29 bases between. There are 19 residues in the CDR3. CDR1 and CDR2 (germline): MNHEY, SMNVEV (reference sequence). CDR3 DNA: TGTGCCAGCGGTCCGGACAGCTACAACCGTTCGTTAGGGAACACTGAAGCTTTCTTT. This translates into CASGPDSYNRSLGNTEAFF.

V gene TRBV7-9 combines with J gene TRBJ2-1; D uncertain. The V and J ends lost 4 bases and 0 bases respectively, with 13 bases between them. The germline CDR1 and CDR2 sequences are SEHNR and FQNEAQ (reference sequence). The CDR3 contains 16 residues. CDR3 in DNA: TGTGCCAGCAGCTCCCCCAGACAATCCTCCTACAATGAGCAGTTCTTC. Translation: CASSSPRQSSYNEQFF.

The chain is built from TRBV19 and TRBJ1-6; a possible D gene is TRBD1 (6 bases). V lost 6 bases and J 6 bases, leaving 9 bases between the germline ends. Germline CDR1 and CDR2: LNHDA and SQIVND (reference sequence). There are 13 residues in the CDR3. Here the CDR3 DNA reads TGTGCCAGTAGCGCAGGGGTTAATTCACCCCTCCACTTT. This codes for CASSAGVNSPLHF.

A note on this clone: Other nucleotide sequences from this sample produce the same CDR3. The chain uses TRBV5-1 and TRBJ1-1, with D possibly being TRBD1 (5 bases). The CDR3 length is 12 residues. Germline CDR1 SGHRS, CDR2 YFSETQ. Trimming took off 1 base at V and 5 bases at J, with 6 bases between the two ends. The CDR3 nucleotides read TGCGCCAGCAGCTTGCAGGGTACTGAAGCTTTCTTT. It translates to CASSLQGTEAFF.

The rearrangement uses TRBV11-3 and TRBJ1-2; 9 nucleotides match TRBD1. The J segment lost 4 bases and the V segment lost 5 bases, leaving 14 bases of the junction unmatched. CDR1 is SGHNT and CDR2 is YENEEA in the germline V gene. This CDR3 has 17 residues. This CDR3 reads CASSPPGGTGRIYGYTF. DNA of the CDR3: TGTGCCAGCAGCCCCCCTGGAGGGACAGGGAGGATCTATGGCTACACCTTC. Looking up the rest from reference TRBV11-3 and TRBJ1-2 gives the full variable domain: EAGVVQSPRYKIIEKKQPVAFWCNPISGHNTLYWYLQNLGQGPELLIRYENEEAVDDSQLPKDRFSAERLKGVDSTLKIQPAELGDSAVYLCASSPPGGTGRIYGYTFGSGTRLTVV.

This chain connects TRBV6-5 to TRBJ1-4; no clear D gene. V shed 8 bases and J shed 5 bases, with 15 bases lying between them. The germline V gene has CDR1 MNHEY and CDR2 SVGAGI. CDR3 size: 14 residues. The CDR3 protein is CASGEVLLNEKLFF. CDR3 DNA sequence: TGTGCCAGCGGGGAGGTACTACTCAATGAAAAACTGTTTTTT.

The chain has TRBV19 and TRBJ2-2; maybe TRBD1 (5 bases). This CDR3 is 14 amino acids long. Germline V gene data show CDR1 as LNHDA and CDR2 as SQIVND (reference sequence). V lost 5 bases and J 7 bases, leaving 14 bases between the germline ends. CDR3 DNA sequence: TGTGCCAGTAGTCAACAGGTTGATGTCGGGGAGCTGTTTTTT. Translating it yields CASSQQVDVGELFF.

This clone has a handful of counts. The chain couples TRBV5-1 to TRBJ2-3, with D possibly matching TRBD2 (7 bases). Germline lookup yields CDR1 SGHRS and CDR2 YFSETQ. The CDR3 runs 16 residues. Trimming cost V 4 bases and J 2 bases, with 17 bases left between them. The DNA of the CDR3 is TGCGCCAGCAGCCCTAGAAGGGGGGGGAACACAGATACGCAGTATTTT. Translating it yields CASSPRRGGNTDTQYF.

The chain has TRBV5-1 and TRBJ2-1, with 13 nucleotides matching TRBD2. The V and J ends lost 2 bases and 8 bases, in that order; junction bases with no gene match: 4. Germline values: CDR1 SGHRS, CDR2 YFSETQ. This CDR3 spans 15 amino acids. Here the CDR3 reads CASSFWTSGSYEQFF. As DNA, the CDR3 is TGCGCCAGCAGCTTCTGGACTAGCGGGAGCTATGAGCAGTTCTTC.

This chain uses TRBV18 with TRBJ1-2; 10 bases fit TRBD1. The V segment lost 3 bases and the J segment 7 bases; nucleotides outside the gene matches: 2. There are 13 residues in the CDR3. The germline gives CDR1 KGHSH, CDR2 LQKENI. The CDR3 DNA sequence: TGTGCCAGCTCACCCGGGACAGGGGTTGGCTACACCTTC. Its protein product is CASSPGTGVGYTF.

The gene calls are TRBV6-1 and TRBJ1-2; TRBD1 agrees at 8 bases. CDR3 length: 18 amino acids. Germline-derived CDR1 and CDR2 are MNHNS and SASEGT. The ends lost 0 bases at V and 1 base at J; junction bases unmatched: 10. The CDR3 is CASSEALVGDRSNYGYTF. DNA of the CDR3: TGTGCCAGCAGTGAAGCCCTGGTAGGGGACAGGAGTAACTATGGCTACACCTTC.

The V call is TRBV5-1, the J call TRBJ2-5, with TRBD2 matching over 11 bases. Trimming took 7 bases from V and 5 from J; bases not matched to a gene: 10. This CDR3 spans 15 amino acids. The germline CDR1 and CDR2 sequences are SGHRS and YFSETQ. DNA for the CDR3: TGCGCCAGCTCGACTAGCGGGGCCACGGGGGAGACCCAGTACTTC. Protein sequence: CASSTSGATGETQYF.

V is TRBV12-2 and J is TRBJ2-1; the table's TRBD1 call for D was not verified on the DNA. TRBV12-2 is an annotated pseudogene. The CDR3 is 23 residues long. CDR3 in amino acids: CASRPHLRETATHKPSSYNEQFF. The CDR3 DNA reads TGTGCAAGTCGCCCACACCTACGAGAGACAGCGACGCACAAACCTAGCTCCTACAATGAGCAGTTCTTC.